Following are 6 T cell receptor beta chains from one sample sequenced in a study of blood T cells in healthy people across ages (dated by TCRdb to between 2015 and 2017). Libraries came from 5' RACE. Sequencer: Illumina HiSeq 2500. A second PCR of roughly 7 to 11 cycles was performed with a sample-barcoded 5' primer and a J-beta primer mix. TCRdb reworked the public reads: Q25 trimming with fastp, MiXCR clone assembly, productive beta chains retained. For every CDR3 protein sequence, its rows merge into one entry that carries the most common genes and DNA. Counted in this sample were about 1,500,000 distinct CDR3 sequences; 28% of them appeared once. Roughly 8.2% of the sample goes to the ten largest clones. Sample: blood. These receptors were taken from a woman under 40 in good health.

CDR3 amino acids: CASSQVGAPLHF. The CDR3 DNA sequence: TGCGCCAGCAGCCAAGTCGGAGCACCCCTCCACTTT. V usage is TRBV4-1 and J usage is TRBJ1-6, with no clear D. The CDR3 loop spans 12 amino acids. Germline-derived CDR1 and CDR2 are MGHRA and YSYEKL. V gave up 1 base and J gave up 11 bases, with 6 bases separating them.

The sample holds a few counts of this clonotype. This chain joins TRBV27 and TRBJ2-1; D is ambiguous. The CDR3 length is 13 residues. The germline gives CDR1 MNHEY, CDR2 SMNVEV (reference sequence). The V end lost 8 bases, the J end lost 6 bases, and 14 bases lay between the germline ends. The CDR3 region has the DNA TGTGCCAGCCGTCCCCCAGAACCCAATGAGCAGTTCTTC. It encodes CASRPPEPNEQFF.

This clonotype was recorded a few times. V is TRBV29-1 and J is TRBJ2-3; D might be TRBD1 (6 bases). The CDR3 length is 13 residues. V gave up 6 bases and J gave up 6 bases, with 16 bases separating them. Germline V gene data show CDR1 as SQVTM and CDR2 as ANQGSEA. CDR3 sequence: CSVQGSTDDTQYF. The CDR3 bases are TGCAGCGTACAGGGTAGCACAGATGATACGCAGTATTTT.

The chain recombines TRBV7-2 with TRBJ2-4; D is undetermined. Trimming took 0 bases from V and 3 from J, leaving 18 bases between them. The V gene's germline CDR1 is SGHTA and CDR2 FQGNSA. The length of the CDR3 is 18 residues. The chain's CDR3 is CASSLAVAPWVVKNIQYF. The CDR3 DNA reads TGTGCCAGCAGCTTAGCGGTGGCCCCCTGGGTAGTCAAAAACATTCAGTACTTC.

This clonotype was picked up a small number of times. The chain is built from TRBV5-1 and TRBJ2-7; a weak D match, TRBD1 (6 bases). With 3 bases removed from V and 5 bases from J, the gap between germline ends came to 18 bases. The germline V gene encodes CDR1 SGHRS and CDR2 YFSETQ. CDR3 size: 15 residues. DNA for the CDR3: TGCGCCAGCAGCTCGTATCCCGGGACAAGCGACGAGCAGTACTTC. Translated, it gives CASSSYPGTSDEQYF.

CDR3 DNA: TGCGCCAGCATGGTTCGTACTAGCGAGAGTGGCGGTGAGCAGTTCTTC. This codes for CASMVRTSESGGEQFF. This chain joins TRBV5-1 and TRBJ2-1; 7 nucleotides line up with TRBD2. V dropped 6 bases and J dropped 9; count of bases not matched to a gene: 18. This CDR3 spans 16 amino acids. In germline, CDR1 is SGHRS, CDR2 YFSETQ.